This TCR beta chain is drawn from a study of blood T cells in healthy people across ages. Study observations and caveats: The study could not conclusively compare naive and antigen-experienced cells, given its unsorted PBMCs. TCR beta diversity per million T cells fell roughly linearly with age.

About 9.9 milliliters of peripheral blood were drawn from each donor. Researchers isolated at least 7 million PBMCs per sample. As to this clonotype: What it binds is not known.

This CDR3 has 18 residues. Trimming removed 6 bases at V and 0 bases at J, with 21 bases between. The germline gives CDR1 SGHAT, CDR2 FQNNGV. A J-beta primer mix and a sample-barcoded 5' primer were used in a second PCR of roughly 6 to 12 cycles. TCRdb recomputed calls from the 5' RACE reads with MiXCR, one row per CDR3 protein. The sample lists hundreds of thousands of distinct CDR3 sequences, approximately 49% occurring once. The chain employs TRBV11-2 and TRBJ1-3; possibly TRBD1 for D (5 bases). This sequence was found in a woman in her sixties or seventies in good health. Source material: blood. The CDR3 DNA sequence: TGTGCCAGCAGTCGTAATATAAGGGGACCTACCTCTGGAAACACCATATATTTT. Protein: CASSRNIRGPTSGNTIYF.